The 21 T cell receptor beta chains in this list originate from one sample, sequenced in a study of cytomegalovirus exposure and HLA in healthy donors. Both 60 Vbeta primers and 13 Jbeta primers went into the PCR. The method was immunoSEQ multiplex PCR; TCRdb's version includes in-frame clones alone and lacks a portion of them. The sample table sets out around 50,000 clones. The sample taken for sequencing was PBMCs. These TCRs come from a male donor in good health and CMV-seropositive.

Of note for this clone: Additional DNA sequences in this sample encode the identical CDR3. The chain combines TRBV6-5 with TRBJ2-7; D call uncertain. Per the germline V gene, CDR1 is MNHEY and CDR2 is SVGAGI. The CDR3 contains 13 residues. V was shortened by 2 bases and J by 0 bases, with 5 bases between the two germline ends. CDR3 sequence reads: CASSYPGSYEQYF. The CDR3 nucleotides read TGTGCCAGCAGTTACCCCGGCTCCTACGAGCAGTACTTC.

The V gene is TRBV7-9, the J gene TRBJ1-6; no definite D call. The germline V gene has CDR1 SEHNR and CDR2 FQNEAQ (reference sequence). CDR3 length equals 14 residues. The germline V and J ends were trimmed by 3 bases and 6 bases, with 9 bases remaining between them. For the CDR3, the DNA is TGTGCCAGCAGCTTGGGCCAAATTAATTCACCCCTCCACTTT. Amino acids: CASSLGQINSPLHF.

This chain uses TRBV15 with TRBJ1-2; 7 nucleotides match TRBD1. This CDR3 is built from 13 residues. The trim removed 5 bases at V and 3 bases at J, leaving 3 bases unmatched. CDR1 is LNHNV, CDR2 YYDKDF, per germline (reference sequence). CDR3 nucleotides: TGTGCCACCAGCGGGGACAGCTACTATGGCTACACCTTC. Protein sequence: CATSGDSYYGYTF.

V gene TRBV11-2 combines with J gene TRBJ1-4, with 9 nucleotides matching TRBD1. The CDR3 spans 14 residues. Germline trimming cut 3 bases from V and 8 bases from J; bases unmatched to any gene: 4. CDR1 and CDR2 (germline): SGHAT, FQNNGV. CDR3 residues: CASSLGTGSEKLFF. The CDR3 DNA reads TGTGCCAGCAGCTTGGGGACAGGGTCCGAAAAACTGTTTTTT.

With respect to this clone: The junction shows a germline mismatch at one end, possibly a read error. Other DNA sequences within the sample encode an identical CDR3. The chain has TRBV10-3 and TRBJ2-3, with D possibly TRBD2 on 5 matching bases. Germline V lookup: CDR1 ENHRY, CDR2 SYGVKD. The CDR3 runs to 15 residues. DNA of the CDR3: TGTGCCAACTCTCAGACGGGGTGGAGCACGGATACGCAGTATTTT. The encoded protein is CANSQTGWSTDTQYF.

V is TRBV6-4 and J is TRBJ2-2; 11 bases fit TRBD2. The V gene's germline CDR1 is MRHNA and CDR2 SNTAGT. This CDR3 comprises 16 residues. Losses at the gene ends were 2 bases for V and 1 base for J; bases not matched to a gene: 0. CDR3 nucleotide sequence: TGTGCCAGCAGTGACGGGACTAGCGGGAACACCGGGGAGCTGTTTTTT. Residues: CASSDGTSGNTGELFF.

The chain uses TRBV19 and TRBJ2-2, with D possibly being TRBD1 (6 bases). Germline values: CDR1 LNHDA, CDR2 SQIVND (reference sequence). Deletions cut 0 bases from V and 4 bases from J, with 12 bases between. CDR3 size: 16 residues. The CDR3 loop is CASSIERVGGTGELFF. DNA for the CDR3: TGTGCCAGTAGTATAGAGAGGGTAGGGGGCACCGGGGAGCTGTTTTTT.

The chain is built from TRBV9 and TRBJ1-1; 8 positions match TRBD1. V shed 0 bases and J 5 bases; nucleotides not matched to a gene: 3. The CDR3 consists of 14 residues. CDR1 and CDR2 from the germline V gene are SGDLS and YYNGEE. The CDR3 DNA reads TGTGCCAGCAGCGTAGCTACAGGGGGGACTGAAGCTTTCTTT. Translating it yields CASSVATGGTEAFF.

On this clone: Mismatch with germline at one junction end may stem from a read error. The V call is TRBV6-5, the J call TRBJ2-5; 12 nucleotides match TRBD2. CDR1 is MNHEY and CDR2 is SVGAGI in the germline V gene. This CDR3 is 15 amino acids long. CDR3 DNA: TGTGCCACCAGTCTAGCGGGGGGGCCGGGGGAGACCCAGTACTTC. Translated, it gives CATSLAGGPGETQYF.

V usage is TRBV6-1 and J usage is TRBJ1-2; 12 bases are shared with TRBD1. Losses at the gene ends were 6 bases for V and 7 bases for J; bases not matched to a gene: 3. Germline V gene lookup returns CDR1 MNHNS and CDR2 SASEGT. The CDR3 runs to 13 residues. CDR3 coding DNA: TGTGCCAGCAGAGGGACAGGGGGCTTTGGCTACACCTTC. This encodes CASRGTGGFGYTF.

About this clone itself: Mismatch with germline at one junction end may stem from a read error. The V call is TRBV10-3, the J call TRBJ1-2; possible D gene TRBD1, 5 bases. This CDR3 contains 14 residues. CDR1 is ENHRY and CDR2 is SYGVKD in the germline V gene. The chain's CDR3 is CAITHGVQGSILSF. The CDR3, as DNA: TGTGCCATCACCCACGGTGTCCAGGGATCGATCTTAAGCTTC.

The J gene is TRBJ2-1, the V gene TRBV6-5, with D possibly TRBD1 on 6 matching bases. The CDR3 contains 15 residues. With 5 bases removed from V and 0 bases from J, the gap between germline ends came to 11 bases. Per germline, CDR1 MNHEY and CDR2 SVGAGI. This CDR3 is CASSTTGYSYNEQFF. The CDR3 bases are TGTGCCAGCAGTACAACAGGGTACTCCTACAATGAGCAGTTCTTC.

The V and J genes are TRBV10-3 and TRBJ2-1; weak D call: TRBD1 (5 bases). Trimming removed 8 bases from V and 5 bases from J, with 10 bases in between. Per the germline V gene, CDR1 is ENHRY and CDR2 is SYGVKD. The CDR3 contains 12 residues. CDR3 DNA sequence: TGTGCCATCGATCCAGGGAACAATGAGCAGTTCTTC. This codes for CAIDPGNNEQFF.

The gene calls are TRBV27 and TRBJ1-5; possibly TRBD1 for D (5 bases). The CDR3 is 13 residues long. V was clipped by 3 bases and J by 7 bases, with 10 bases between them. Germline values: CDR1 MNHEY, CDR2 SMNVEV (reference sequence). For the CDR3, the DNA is TGTGCCAGCAGTTTGGGGGGGGTCCAGCCCCAGCATTTT. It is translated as CASSLGGVQPQHF.

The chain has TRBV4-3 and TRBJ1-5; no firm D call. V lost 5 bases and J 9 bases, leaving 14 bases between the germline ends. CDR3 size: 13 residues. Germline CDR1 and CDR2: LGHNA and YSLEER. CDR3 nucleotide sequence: TGCGCCAGCAGCGAAAACCGGGGTTCGCCCCAGCATTTT. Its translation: CASSENRGSPQHF.

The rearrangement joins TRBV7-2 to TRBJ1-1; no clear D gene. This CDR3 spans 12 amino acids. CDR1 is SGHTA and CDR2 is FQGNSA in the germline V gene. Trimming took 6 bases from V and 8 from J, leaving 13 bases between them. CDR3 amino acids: CASSLPSGEAFF. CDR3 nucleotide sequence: TGTGCCAGCAGTTTGCCCTCAGGCGAAGCTTTCTTT.

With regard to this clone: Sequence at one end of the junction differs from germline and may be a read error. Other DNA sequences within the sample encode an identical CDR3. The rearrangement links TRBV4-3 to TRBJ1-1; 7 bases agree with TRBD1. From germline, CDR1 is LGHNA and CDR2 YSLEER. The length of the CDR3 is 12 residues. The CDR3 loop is CASSQGGSEAFF. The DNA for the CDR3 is TGCGCCAGCAGTCAAGGGGGCTCGGAGGCTTTCTTT.

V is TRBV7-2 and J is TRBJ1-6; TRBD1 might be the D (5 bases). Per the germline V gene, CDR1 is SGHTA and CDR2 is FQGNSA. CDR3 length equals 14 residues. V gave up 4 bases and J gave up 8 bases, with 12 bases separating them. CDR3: CASSSTMGHSPLHF. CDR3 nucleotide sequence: TGTGCCAGCAGCTCTACCATGGGGCATTCACCCCTCCACTTT. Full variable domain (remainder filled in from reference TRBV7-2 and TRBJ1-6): GAGVSQSPSNKVTEKGKDVELRCDPISGHTALYWYRQSLGQGLEFLIYFQGNSAPDKSGLPSDRFSAERTGGSVSTLTIQRTQQEDSAVYLCASSSTMGHSPLHFGNGTRLTVT.

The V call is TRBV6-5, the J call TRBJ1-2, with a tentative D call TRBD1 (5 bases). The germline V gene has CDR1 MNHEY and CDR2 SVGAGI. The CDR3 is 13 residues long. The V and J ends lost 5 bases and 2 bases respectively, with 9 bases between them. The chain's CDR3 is CASSVSGNYGYTF. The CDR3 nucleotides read TGTGCCAGCAGTGTCTCAGGGAACTATGGCTACACCTTC.

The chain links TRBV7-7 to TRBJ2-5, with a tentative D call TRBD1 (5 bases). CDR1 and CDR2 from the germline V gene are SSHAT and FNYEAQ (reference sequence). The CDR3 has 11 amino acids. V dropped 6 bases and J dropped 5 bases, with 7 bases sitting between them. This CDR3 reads CASSKGETQYF. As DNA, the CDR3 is TGTGCCAGCAGTAAGGGGGAGACCCAGTACTTC.

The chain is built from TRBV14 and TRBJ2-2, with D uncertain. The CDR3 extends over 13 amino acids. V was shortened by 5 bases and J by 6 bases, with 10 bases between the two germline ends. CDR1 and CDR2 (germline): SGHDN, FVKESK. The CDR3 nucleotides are TGTGCCAGCAGCGAGGAGAGGTCCGGGGAGCTGTTTTTT. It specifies CASSEERSGELFF.